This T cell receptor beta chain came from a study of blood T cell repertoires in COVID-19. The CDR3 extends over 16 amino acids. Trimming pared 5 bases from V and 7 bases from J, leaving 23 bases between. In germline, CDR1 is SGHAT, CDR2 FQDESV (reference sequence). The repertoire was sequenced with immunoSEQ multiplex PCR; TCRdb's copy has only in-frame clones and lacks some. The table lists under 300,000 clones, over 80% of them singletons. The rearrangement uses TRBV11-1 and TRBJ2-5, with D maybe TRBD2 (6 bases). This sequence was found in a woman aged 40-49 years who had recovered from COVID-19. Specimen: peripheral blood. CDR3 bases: TGTGCCAGCAGCGTCCGCGCTAGCGACTTCGGGGGGACCCAGTACTTC. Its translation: CASSVRASDFGGTQYF.